The 10 T cell receptor beta chains below were found in one sample sequenced in a study of patients and donors after allogeneic stem cell transplantation. MiXCR was run by TCRdb on the RT-PCR reads, yielding one entry per CDR3 protein. In the table there are roughly 880,000 distinct CDR3 sequences, about a sixth of which are singletons. Sequenced: blood, either unsorted or a sorted T cell fraction (not recorded which). These receptors were obtained from a human donor who was either an allogeneic HSCT recipient or a stem cell or donor lymphocyte infusion donor (not recorded which). It is not recorded whose cells these are; they may come from a transplant donor.

This chain joins TRBV15 and TRBJ2-2; D gene uncertain. The CDR3 is 14 amino acids. Between the trimmed V and J ends, which lost 0 bases and 7 bases, there was a span of 9 bases. The germline V gene has CDR1 LNHNV and CDR2 YYDKDF (reference sequence). The CDR3 region is CATSRDFPGGELFF. CDR3 DNA: TGTGCCACCAGCAGAGATTTTCCGGGCGGGGAGCTGTTTTTT.

The chain uses TRBV24-1 and TRBJ2-3, with TRBD2 matching over 7 bases. The CDR3 covers 14 residues. Germline V lookup: CDR1 KGHDR, CDR2 SFDVKD. Trimming cost V 5 bases and J 5 bases; bases outside gene matches: 6. The CDR3 sequence is CATSAGRELDTQYF. The CDR3 DNA is TGTGCCACCAGTGCCGGGCGGGAGCTAGATACGCAGTATTTT.

This chain uses TRBV2 with TRBJ2-3; the D gene is possibly TRBD2 (6 bases). In germline, CDR1 is SNHLY, CDR2 FYNNEI. V was shortened by 9 bases and J by 5 bases, with 21 bases between the two germline ends. The CDR3 sequence is 15 residues long. CDR3 sequence (DNA): TGTGCCAGTAGATTTCTCGGGAGCGAGGTAGATACGCAGTATTTT. Its translation: CASRFLGSEVDTQYF. Using reference TRBV2 and TRBJ2-3 for the parts outside the CDR3, the full variable domain is EPEVTQTPSHQVTQMGQEVILRCVPISNHLYFYWYRQILGQKVEFLVSFYNNEISEKSEIFDDQFSVERPDGSNFTLKIRSTKLEDSAMYFCASRFLGSEVDTQYFGPGTRLTVL.

The chain combines TRBV9 with TRBJ1-2; TRBD1 matches at 7 bases. Germline V gives CDR1 SGDLS, CDR2 YYNGEE. Trimming cost V 3 bases and J 8 bases; bases outside gene matches: 10. CDR3 length: 14 amino acids. CDR3 sequence reads: CASSADRLLGGYTF. The CDR3 nucleotides read TGTGCCAGCAGCGCGGACAGGCTCTTGGGCGGCTACACCTTC.

This clonotype was counted many times. The chain is built from TRBV12-3 or TRBV12-4 and TRBJ2-1; a possible D gene is TRBD2 (5 bases). This CDR3 comprises 16 residues. V was trimmed by 3 bases and J by 0 bases, leaving 12 bases between them. The CDR3 DNA reads as TGTGCCAGCAGTTTCGCCCACGGGAACTCCTACAATGAGCAGTTCTTC. It encodes CASSFAHGNSYNEQFF.

This clonotype has a count of ten or more. This chain connects TRBV12-3 or TRBV12-4 to TRBJ2-1; 10 bases are shared with TRBD1. Losses at the gene ends were 6 bases for V and 7 bases for J; bases not matched to a gene: 9. The CDR3 is made up of 15 amino acids. CDR3 loop: CASSTGTGVVNEQFF. DNA of the CDR3: TGTGCCAGCAGCACCGGGACAGGGGTGGTGAATGAGCAGTTCTTC.

This clonotype has a handful of counts. The CDR3 DNA follows: TGTGCCAGCAGCCTTAACCTAGCGTCGGGGGAGCTGTTTTTT. Protein sequence: CASSLNLASGELFF. The chain links TRBV11-2 to TRBJ2-2; a possible D gene is TRBD2 (6 bases). Germline V gene data show CDR1 as SGHAT and CDR2 as FQNNGV. This CDR3 is built from 14 residues. Trimming pared 5 bases from V and 8 bases from J, leaving 15 bases between.

The rearrangement uses TRBV21-1 and TRBJ2-3; no check of the table's D call, TRBD1, against the DNA was made. TRBV21-1 represents a pseudogene. The CDR3 loop spans 19 amino acids. The DNA of the CDR3 is TGTGCCAGCAGCAAAGAGGGGTGTTTGGAACGGACTTGCACAGATACGCAGTATTTT. Its translation: CASSKEGCLERTCTDTQYF.

The rearrangement joins TRBV7-9 to TRBJ1-2; D might be TRBD1 (5 bases). Germline CDR1 reads SEHNR; CDR2 reads FQNEAQ (reference sequence). The V end lost 5 bases, the J end lost 9 bases, and 13 bases lay between the germline ends. The length of the CDR3 is 12 residues. The CDR3 DNA follows: TGTGCCAGCAGCACCAGACAGAGTAGCTACACCTTC. Encoded protein: CASSTRQSSYTF.

This clonotype came up a few times. The rearrangement uses TRBV20-1 and TRBJ2-1; 10 bases line up with TRBD2. V lost 0 bases to trimming and J lost 1 base; unmatched junction nucleotides: 9. The V gene's germline CDR1 is DFQATT and CDR2 SNEGSKA (reference sequence). The length of the CDR3 is 18 residues. CDR3 sequence (DNA): TGCAGTGCTAGAGATTGGCCAAGCGGGGGGGCATCCTACAATGAGCAGTTCTTC. This translates into CSARDWPSGGASYNEQFF.